This T cell receptor beta chain came from a study of OX40 agonist ivuxolimab in advanced cancers. Study-wide results and limits: On average, CD8+ T cells showed a greater number of expanded clones than CD4+. Certain nonresponders additionally had low normalized T-cell clonal expansion.

Comments on this clone: Its antigen is not known.

Some clones are missing from TCRdb's copy, which holds only in-frame ones; the method was immunoSEQ multiplex PCR. The profile shows fewer than 55,000 clones, 80% to 85% of them singletons. The V and J ends lost 6 bases and 0 bases respectively, with 3 bases between them. Germline-derived CDR1 and CDR2 are MNHEY and SMNVEV (reference sequence). The CDR3 runs 13 residues. This chain uses TRBV27 with TRBJ2-6; D call uncertain. The TCR was taken from an adult with an advanced solid tumor such as melanoma, head and neck, liver or kidney cancer. The sequences come from CD4+ or CD8+ T cells sorted from blood, collected in a trial of the OX40 agonist ivuxolimab. As DNA, the CDR3 is TGTGCCAGCAGGACCTCTGGGGCCAACGTCCTGACTTTC. Protein sequence: CASRTSGANVLTF.